This TCR beta chain was sequenced during a study of quantifying T cell responses using KT2 cells. Turning to the study itself: cDNA was made from DNase-treated RNA using alpha and beta constant primers.

Each cDNA got a UMI-containing oligo ligated at its 3' end. An equimolar mix of RC1.1 and RC1.2 primed the beta chain across TRBC1 and TRBC2. One entry per CDR3 protein results from TCRdb running MiXCR on the UMI-ligation and nested PCR reads. The table has roughly 50,000 distinct CDR3 sequences, 10% to 15% seen once. This clonotype was found many times. The source is a human donor. Sequences were obtained from PBMCs spiked with cells of the T cell clone KT2.

CDR3 protein: CASSDASGSYNEQFF. CDR3 DNA sequence: TGTGCCAGCAGTGACGCTAGCGGATCCTACAATGAGCAGTTCTTC. This sequence joins TRBV6-4 and TRBJ2-1, with 7 bases lining up with TRBD2. The CDR3 is 15 residues long. Per germline, CDR1 MRHNA and CDR2 SNTAGT. Trimming cost V 2 bases and J 1 base; bases outside gene matches: 2.